The 9 T cell receptor beta chains below all came from one sample that was sequenced in a study of metastatic and nonmetastatic thyroid tumors. With MiXCR, TCRdb called clones anew from the PCR reads. The sample has 40,000 to 50,000 clones; less than 5% are singletons. Patients were all untreated before their thyroid surgery. Sample: blood. The source is a female donor with papillary thyroid cancer or a benign thyroid nodule (not recorded which). Some clones in this sample may be carry-over from other donors' samples.

This clone was picked up many times. The sample contains more than one DNA sequence encoding this CDR3. The CDR3 spells CASSSRTSGSGWEQFF. For the CDR3, the DNA is TGTGCCAGCAGCTCCCGGACTAGCGGGAGTGGTTGGGAGCAGTTCTTC. J is TRBJ2-1 and V is TRBV11-3, with TRBD2 matching 13 bases. V lost 4 bases and J lost 10; bases outside the gene matches: 10. The CDR3 length is 16 residues. Germline V gene lookup returns CDR1 SGHNT and CDR2 YENEEA.

This clone was detected many times. The rearrangement uses TRBV5-1 and TRBJ2-7; 7 positions agree with TRBD2. After removal of 1 base from V and 3 bases from J, the junction contained 7 bases not matched to a gene. Looked up from germline, CDR1 is SGHRS and CDR2 is YFSETQ. The CDR3 is 15 residues long. CDR3 protein: CASSLWGGGNYEQYF. Written as DNA, the CDR3 is TGCGCCAGCAGCTTGTGGGGCGGGGGAAACTACGAGCAGTACTTC.

In its sample, this clone was seen a few times. This rearrangement joins TRBV7-3 to TRBJ1-2, with 9 bases lining up with TRBD1. The CDR3 consists of 17 residues. Trimming cost V 6 bases and J 4 bases; bases outside gene matches: 15. From germline, CDR1 is SGHTA and CDR2 FQGTGA. The chain's CDR3 is CASSSPGQGYLGYGYTF. CDR3 in DNA: TGTGCCAGCAGTAGCCCGGGACAGGGATATCTGGGCTATGGCTACACCTTC.

In this sample, this clone turned up many times. The V gene is TRBV20-1, the J gene TRBJ1-2, with a tentative D call TRBD1 (6 bases). Trimming took 1 base from V and 3 from J, leaving 9 bases between them. The CDR3 is 13 residues long. Germline CDR1 is DFQATT and CDR2 is SNEGSKA (reference sequence). CDR3 sequence (DNA): TGCAGTGCTAGAGGGGGACATGACTATGGCTACACCTTC. This encodes CSARGGHDYGYTF.

The rearrangement links TRBV28 to TRBJ1-2; perhaps TRBD1 as D (5 bases). The CDR3 has 13 residues. From germline, CDR1 is MDHEN and CDR2 SYDVKM. The V and J ends lost 5 bases and 2 bases respectively, with 9 bases between them. CDR3 in amino acids: CASSNRDNYGYTF. CDR3 coding DNA: TGTGCCAGCAGTAACCGGGACAACTATGGCTACACCTTC.

This clone occurred many times. The chain is built from TRBV19 and TRBJ1-4; 8 bases match TRBD1. The germline V gene encodes CDR1 LNHDA and CDR2 SQIVND (reference sequence). Trimming removed 6 bases from V and 7 bases from J; junction bases left unmatched: 7. This CDR3 has 14 amino acids. Here the CDR3 DNA reads TGTGCCAGTAGGGGCCGACAGGGGAGTGAAAAACTGTTTTTT. Translated: CASRGRQGSEKLFF.

This clone was found many times. The V and J genes are TRBV7-6 and TRBJ2-1; no firm D call. Germline CDR1 reads SGHVS; CDR2 reads FNYEAQ. Trimming took off 2 bases at V and 0 bases at J, with 11 bases between the two ends. The length of the CDR3 is 16 residues. DNA for the CDR3: TGTGCCAGCAGCTTACGGGCGGTGAGCTCCTACAATGAGCAGTTCTTC. Translated: CASSLRAVSSYNEQFF.

The sample holds many counts of this clone. This sequence joins TRBV7-9 and TRBJ2-6, with a weak D call TRBD2 (6 bases). The CDR3 length is 17 residues. Trimming took off 5 bases at V and 1 base at J, with 15 bases between the two ends. Germline V gene sequence: CDR1 SEHNR, CDR2 FQNEAQ (reference sequence). CDR3 DNA sequence: TGTGCCAGCAGCCGGGGGACGGACCTTTCTGGGGCCAACGTCCTGACTTTC. This translates into CASSRGTDLSGANVLTF.

This clone was counted only a few times. The junction and the germline gene differ at one end; a read error may be behind it. V and J are TRBV12-3 or TRBV12-4 and TRBJ1-3; D not resolved. The CDR3 totals 14 residues. CDR3 protein: CAISFIDTGNTIYF. The CDR3 DNA sequence: TGTGCCATCAGTTTTATAGATACTGGAAACACCATATATTTT.